Shown below are 26 T cell receptor beta chains from a single sample sequenced in a study of Ad26.COV2.S vaccination and SARS-CoV-2 variants (dated by TCRdb to about 2021). Taken with the paper, the label for time point translates to: individuals recovered from natural SARS-CoV-2 infection. Receptors were amplified or captured by the immunoSEQ multiplex PCR assay. This is the immuneACCESS table as TCRdb keeps it, with only in-frame sequences that have V and J called. A part of the clones is gone; compared with another copy, unresolved V genes explain less than half, and the rest is unexplained. This sample comprises roughly 100,000 clones, roughly 80% of them detected only once. The ten largest clones take up about 18% of the sample. This sample comprised peripheral blood, obtained after recovery from COVID-19. These receptors all come from a human donor who had recovered from COVID-19.

The V and J genes are TRBV5-1 and TRBJ2-3, with D perhaps TRBD2 (5 bases). CDR3 size: 15 residues. The germline V gene has CDR1 SGHRS and CDR2 YFSETQ. V lost 4 bases, J lost 3 bases, and 15 bases lay in between. The CDR3 sequence: CASSPSGGQTDTQYF. As DNA, the CDR3 is TGCGCCAGCAGCCCCTCTGGAGGTCAGACAGATACGCAGTATTTT.

This chain uses TRBV7-2 with TRBJ2-7; D uncertain. The CDR3 has 13 amino acids. V gave up 1 base and J gave up 2 bases, with 6 bases separating them. In germline, CDR1 is SGHTA, CDR2 FQGNSA. DNA for the CDR3: TGTGCCAGCAGCTTAGACAGTACCTACGAGCAGTACTTC. Residues: CASSLDSTYEQYF.

This chain joins TRBV3-1 (or the pseudogene TRBV3-2) and TRBJ2-7, with 8 bases matching TRBD2. Germline V gene data show CDR1 as LGHDT and CDR2 as YNNKEL (reference sequence). This CDR3 has 15 residues. The V and J ends lost 6 bases and 0 bases, in that order; junction bases with no gene match: 7. In DNA, the CDR3 is TGTGCCAGCAGTCAGCGGGGGCTTAGCTCCTACGAGCAGTACTTC. Encoded protein: CASSQRGLSSYEQYF.

The chain has TRBV28 and TRBJ2-2, with 8 positions matching TRBD2. Germline V gives CDR1 MDHEN, CDR2 SYDVKM. Trimming at V came to 5 bases and at J to 17 bases, leaving 10 bases not matched to a gene. The CDR3 spans 12 residues. The CDR3 region is CASSPGGVEVFF. The CDR3 bases are TGTGCCAGCAGTCCGGGGGGGGTTGAGGTTTTTTTT.

The chain has TRBV27 and TRBJ2-2; D is unresolved. CDR3 length: 14 residues. Germline V lookup: CDR1 MNHEY, CDR2 SMNVEV (reference sequence). Trimming removed 6 bases from V and 0 bases from J, with 8 bases in between. The CDR3 DNA is TGTGCCAGCAGGTGGGCAGCGAACACCGGGGAGCTGTTTTTT. Residues: CASRWAANTGELFF.

The rearrangement uses TRBV27 and TRBJ2-5, with D possibly being TRBD1 (6 bases). Germline values: CDR1 MNHEY, CDR2 SMNVEV (reference sequence). The CDR3 runs to 15 residues. The V end was cut by 0 bases, the J end by 0 bases, with 8 bases between. The CDR3 DNA is TGTGCCAGCAGTTTATCCAGGGGACACCAAGAGACCCAGTACTTC. Protein: CASSLSRGHQETQYF.

V gene TRBV5-5 combines with J gene TRBJ2-7, with 9 positions matching TRBD2. Trimming at V came to 0 bases and at J to 2 bases, leaving 3 bases not matched to a gene. The V gene's germline CDR1 is SGHKS and CDR2 YYEKEE (reference sequence). CDR3 length equals 15 residues. In DNA, the CDR3 is TGTGCCAGCAGCTTGGGTGGCGGGGGGGCCTACGAGCAGTACTTC. Encoded protein: CASSLGGGGAYEQYF. The entire variable domain, with the rest obtained from reference TRBV5-5 and TRBJ2-7, is as follows: DAGVTQSPTHLIKTRGQQVTLRCSPISGHKSVSWYQQVLGQGPQFIFQYYEKEERGRGNFPDRFSARQFPNYSSELNVNALLLGDSALYLCASSLGGGGAYEQYFGPGTRLTVT.

This chain links TRBV7-9 with TRBJ1-2, with TRBD1 matching over 7 bases. V shed 4 bases and J 1 base; nucleotides not matched to a gene: 15. In germline, CDR1 is SEHNR, CDR2 FQNEAQ (reference sequence). The CDR3 is 18 amino acids. The CDR3 DNA reads as TGTGCCAGCAGCTCGGATCGGTATACAGGGGCAAATAACTATGGCTACACCTTC. Protein: CASSSDRYTGANNYGYTF.

The chain carries TRBV3-1 (or the pseudogene TRBV3-2) and TRBJ2-2; 8 bases agree with TRBD1. The CDR3 spans 16 residues. Germline trimming cut 3 bases from V and 5 bases from J; bases unmatched to any gene: 8. Germline CDR1 and CDR2: LGHDT and YNNKEL (reference sequence). The CDR3 DNA follows: TGTGCCAGCAGCCAGTTTGGACAGGGAGGAACCGGGGAGCTGTTTTTT. Translation gives CASSQFGQGGTGELFF.

The V and J genes are TRBV19 and TRBJ1-5; TRBD1 matches 7 bases. With V trimmed by 6 bases and J by 4 bases, 9 bases remained unmatched. CDR3 size: 15 residues. Germline assignment: CDR1 LNHDA and CDR2 SQIVND (reference sequence). The CDR3 reads CASRFQGVGNQPQHF. In DNA, the CDR3 is TGTGCCAGTAGATTTCAGGGGGTAGGTAATCAGCCCCAGCATTTT.

This clone was picked up a small number of times. The chain employs TRBV2 and TRBJ2-5, with 10 nucleotides matching TRBD1. Germline lookup yields CDR1 SNHLY and CDR2 FYNNEI. Losses at the gene ends were 6 bases for V and 4 bases for J; bases not matched to a gene: 5. This CDR3 is built from 14 residues. The CDR3 bases are TGTGCCAGCAGCGTCGGACAGGGGGTAGAGACCCAGTACTTC. This codes for CASSVGQGVETQYF.

V usage is TRBV28 and J usage is TRBJ2-5; TRBD2 matches 9 bases. The J segment lost 5 bases and the V segment lost 4 bases, leaving 8 bases of the junction unmatched. The CDR3 loop spans 15 amino acids. The V gene's germline CDR1 is MDHEN and CDR2 SYDVKM. CDR3 region: CASSSQRGARETQYF. The CDR3 DNA sequence: TGTGCCAGCAGTTCCCAGCGGGGGGCTCGGGAGACCCAGTACTTC.

This chain connects TRBV5-5 to TRBJ1-1; no firm D call. Trimming removed 1 base at V and 6 bases at J, with 4 bases between. CDR1 and CDR2 from the germline V gene are SGHKS and YYEKEE (reference sequence). The CDR3 covers 11 residues. The CDR3: CASSLPSEAFF. In nucleotides, the CDR3 is TGTGCCAGCAGCTTGCCGTCTGAAGCTTTCTTT.

The genes are TRBV5-6 and TRBJ2-2; D call uncertain. Germline V lookup: CDR1 SGHDT, CDR2 YYEEEE. CDR3 length equals 15 residues. The ends were cut back, 0 bases at V and 3 bases at J, with 9 bases in the middle. CDR3 sequence: CASSLVDTYTGELFF. CDR3 in DNA: TGTGCCAGCAGCTTGGTAGACACCTACACCGGGGAGCTGTTTTTT.

V and J are TRBV27 and TRBJ2-7; 10 bases are shared with TRBD1. The CDR3 length is 16 residues. Trimming at V came to 6 bases and at J to 4 bases, leaving 12 bases not matched to a gene. The germline V gene has CDR1 MNHEY and CDR2 SMNVEV (reference sequence). The CDR3 loop reads CASRQTGQGVGYEQYF. DNA for the CDR3: TGTGCCAGCAGACAAACCGGACAGGGGGTGGGGTACGAGCAGTACTTC.

This clone was observed a single time. The chain links TRBV11-2 to TRBJ1-2, with D maybe TRBD1 (5 bases). This CDR3 is 15 amino acids long. CDR1 and CDR2 (germline): SGHAT, FQNNGV. V was trimmed by 1 base and J by 3 bases, leaving 12 bases between them. The CDR3 loop is CASSLGLGGYYGYTF. The CDR3 DNA sequence: TGTGCCAGCAGCTTAGGACTGGGGGGTTACTATGGCTACACCTTC.

The chain combines TRBV3-1 (or the pseudogene TRBV3-2) with TRBJ2-1; 10 bases are shared with TRBD2. Trimming at V came to 3 bases and at J to 7 bases, leaving 9 bases not matched to a gene. The CDR3 is made up of 16 amino acids. The V gene's germline CDR1 is LGHDT and CDR2 YNNKEL (reference sequence). The CDR3 DNA sequence: TGTGCCAGCAGCCACACTAAAGCGGGGGGGCTGAATGAGCAGTTCTTC. This gives the protein CASSHTKAGGLNEQFF.

The rearrangement uses TRBV9 and TRBJ2-1; a possible D gene is TRBD2 (6 bases). V gave up 6 bases and J gave up 3 bases, with 10 bases separating them. CDR3 length equals 13 residues. Looked up from germline, CDR1 is SGDLS and CDR2 is YYNGEE. The CDR3 region is CASTSGGYNEQFF. The CDR3 nucleotides are TGTGCCAGCACCTCCGGGGGCTACAATGAGCAGTTCTTC.

The V gene is TRBV19, the J gene TRBJ2-3; D is ambiguous. There are 11 residues in the CDR3. The V end lost 4 bases, the J end lost 3 bases, and 2 bases lay between the germline ends. The germline gives CDR1 LNHDA, CDR2 SQIVND (reference sequence). The CDR3 nucleotides read TGTGCCAGTAGTAGGACAGATACGCAGTATTTT. Translation gives CASSRTDTQYF.

The chain has TRBV9 and TRBJ2-2; D remains unclear. The CDR3 extends over 16 amino acids. Trimming took off 0 bases at V and 1 base at J, with 10 bases between the two ends. Germline V gene data show CDR1 as SGDLS and CDR2 as YYNGEE. CDR3: CASSVVAGVNTGELFF. CDR3 in DNA: TGTGCCAGCAGCGTAGTCGCCGGAGTGAACACCGGGGAGCTGTTTTTT.

The V call is TRBV5-6, the J call TRBJ1-2; no clear D gene. CDR3 length: 15 residues. Germline values: CDR1 SGHDT, CDR2 YYEEEE. The ends were cut back, 4 bases at V and 2 bases at J, with 15 bases in the middle. The CDR3 nucleotides are TGTGCCAGCAGCCCGATCACGAAGGTCAACTATGGCTACACCTTC. This gives the protein CASSPITKVNYGYTF.

The genes are TRBV10-2 and TRBJ2-7; 7 nucleotides line up with TRBD1. V lost 10 bases, J lost 6 bases, and 6 bases stayed unmatched. This CDR3 has 11 amino acids. Germline assignment: CDR1 WSHSY and CDR2 SAAADI. As DNA, the CDR3 is TGCGCCATAAAACAGGGGTTCGAGCAGTACTTC. As protein: CAIKQGFEQYF.

For the CDR3, the DNA is TGTGCTAGTGGGGGATGGACAGGGGACACCGGGGAGCTGTTTTTT. Its protein is CASGGWTGDTGELFF. The V gene is TRBV12-5, the J gene TRBJ2-2, with 9 bases lining up with TRBD1. This CDR3 contains 15 residues. Germline V gene lookup returns CDR1 LGHNT and CDR2 FRNRAP. After removal of 6 bases from V and 3 bases from J, the junction contained 5 bases not matched to a gene.

In this sample, this clone turned up a few times. The chain recombines TRBV19 with TRBJ2-3; D gene uncertain. CDR1 LNHDA and CDR2 SQIVND come from the germline V gene (reference sequence). The V end lost 1 base, the J end lost 0 bases, and 8 bases lay between the germline ends. The CDR3 spans 15 residues. The CDR3 nucleotides read TGTGCCAGTAGTATAGTGGACCGTAGCACAGATACGCAGTATTTT. It specifies CASSIVDRSTDTQYF.

The CDR3 loop is CASSLSSRGGANGNTIYF. In DNA form, the CDR3 reads TGTGCCAGCAGCTTATCATCCCGGGGGGGGGCGAATGGAAACACCATATATTTT. The rearrangement uses TRBV7-6 and TRBJ1-3; D may be TRBD1 (6 bases). Looked up from germline, CDR1 is SGHVS and CDR2 is FNYEAQ. The CDR3 consists of 18 residues. Trimming pared 2 bases from V and 3 bases from J, leaving 20 bases between.

This chain's CDR3 is CASRALGAGGELFF. In DNA, the CDR3 is TGTGCCAGCCGAGCGTTGGGGGCAGGCGGGGAGCTGTTTTTT. This chain uses TRBV7-9 with TRBJ2-2; the D gene is possibly TRBD1 (6 bases). Trimming took off 8 bases at V and 7 bases at J, with 17 bases between the two ends. Germline V gene data show CDR1 as SEHNR and CDR2 as FQNEAQ (reference sequence). This CDR3 spans 14 amino acids.